The next 20 T cell receptor beta chains were all read from a single sample in a study of cytomegalovirus exposure and HLA in healthy donors. The PCR had 60 Vbeta and 13 Jbeta primers. The table came from immunoSEQ multiplex PCR; TCRdb's copy has only in-frame clones and leaves some out. The data show roughly 200,000 clones, with 80% to 90% seen just once and around 2.8% held by the top ten. The specimen was PBMCs. The receptors originated from a man aged 30-40 years in good health and CMV-seronegative.

The rearrangement joins TRBV5-4 to TRBJ2-5; no reliable D call. Trimming took 0 bases from V and 3 from J, leaving 9 bases between them. Germline values: CDR1 SGHNT, CDR2 YYREEE (reference sequence). This CDR3 contains 14 residues. The CDR3 region is CASSLATAKETQYF. CDR3 in DNA: TGTGCCAGCAGCTTGGCTACAGCAAAAGAGACCCAGTACTTC.

This clone was observed a few times. The chain carries TRBV5-6 and TRBJ1-1; tentatively, D is TRBD1 (6 bases). The germline gives CDR1 SGHDT, CDR2 YYEEEE. V was trimmed by 5 bases and J by 4 bases, leaving 15 bases between them. This CDR3 has 14 residues. CDR3 DNA: TGTGCCAGCAGTTCAGGGGTCTTGAGCACTGAAGCTTTCTTT. It is translated as CASSSGVLSTEAFF.

CDR3 bases: TGTGCCAGTAGTACGGGGACAGGGAGAAACGACGAAAAACTGTTTTTT. Protein: CASSTGTGRNDEKLFF. The V and J genes are TRBV19 and TRBJ1-4, with TRBD1 matching over 9 bases. The germline CDR1 and CDR2 sequences are LNHDA and SQIVND (reference sequence). V shed 4 bases, J shed 8 bases, and the junction held 11 bases outside the gene matches. This CDR3 region has 16 residues.

J is TRBJ2-7 and V is TRBV10-3; 12 bases fit TRBD2. Germline trimming cut 4 bases from V and 4 bases from J; bases unmatched to any gene: 2. CDR1 is ENHRY, CDR2 SYGVKD, per germline. CDR3 length: 14 amino acids. CDR3 DNA: TGTGCCATCAGTGGTCTAGCGGGGGGGTACGAGCAGTACTTC. Translated: CAISGLAGGYEQYF.

This clone was found once. J is TRBJ1-2 and V is TRBV9; D ambiguous. The CDR3 has 13 amino acids. Germline V CDR1 and CDR2: SGDLS, YYNGEE. Trimming left V 5 bases short and J 7 bases short, with 15 bases between. CDR3 coding DNA: TGTGCCAGCAGTAATAGCAGAATCGGTGGCTACACCTTC. Its translation: CASSNSRIGGYTF.

The chain combines TRBV19 with TRBJ1-6, with 7 bases that match TRBD1. V shed 5 bases and J 7 bases; nucleotides not matched to a gene: 14. Germline V gene data show CDR1 as LNHDA and CDR2 as SQIVND (reference sequence). The CDR3 extends over 17 amino acids. CDR3 in amino acids: CASSRRSLGQFNSPLHF. DNA of the CDR3: TGTGCCAGTAGTCGCCGGAGCCTGGGACAGTTCAATTCACCCCTCCACTTT.

The chain joins TRBV27 to TRBJ2-7; TRBD2 might be the D (6 bases). This CDR3 is 14 amino acids long. The germline V gene has CDR1 MNHEY and CDR2 SMNVEV (reference sequence). Trimming pared 5 bases from V and 3 bases from J, leaving 14 bases between. CDR3 DNA sequence: TGTGCCAGCAGTCCGACTAGGGACGGCTACGAGCAGTACTTC. Protein product: CASSPTRDGYEQYF.

Only one count was recorded for this clone. This rearrangement joins TRBV7-2 to TRBJ1-2, with D maybe TRBD1 (6 bases). V lost 5 bases to trimming and J lost 7 bases, with 20 bases between them. The CDR3 consists of 15 residues. Germline V gene sequence: CDR1 SGHTA, CDR2 FQGNSA. The DNA of the CDR3 is TGTGCCAGCAGCCTCGGGGGAGGGAGGGGGGGTGGCTACACCTTC. As protein: CASSLGGGRGGGYTF.

The chain uses TRBV28 and TRBJ2-7; possible D gene TRBD1, 5 bases. Germline V gene data show CDR1 as MDHEN and CDR2 as SYDVKM. Trimming removed 6 bases at V and 5 bases at J, with 17 bases between. The CDR3 spans 14 residues. Here the CDR3 DNA reads TGTGCCAGCAGGCCGCCAGGGAATATCAACGAGCAGTACTTC. As protein: CASRPPGNINEQYF.

The J gene is TRBJ2-7, the V gene TRBV7-2, with 7 bases lining up with TRBD1. The CDR3 is made up of 15 amino acids. In germline, CDR1 is SGHTA, CDR2 FQGNSA. Trimming cost V 4 bases and J 4 bases; bases outside gene matches: 10. The CDR3 protein is CASSSSPGGSYEQYF. The DNA of the CDR3 is TGTGCCAGCAGCTCTTCCCCAGGGGGATCTTACGAGCAGTACTTC.

The CDR3 region is CSVALQGRTDTQYF. DNA for the CDR3: TGCAGCGTTGCACTCCAGGGGCGCACAGATACGCAGTATTTT. The chain joins TRBV29-1 to TRBJ2-3, with D possibly TRBD1 on 6 matching bases. The germline gives CDR1 SQVTM, CDR2 ANQGSEA. Trimming removed 4 bases at V and 1 base at J, with 12 bases between. The CDR3 totals 14 residues.

V gene TRBV7-2 combines with J gene TRBJ1-2; no reliable D call. This CDR3 contains 14 residues. The germline V gene encodes CDR1 SGHTA and CDR2 FQGNSA. The ends were cut back, 5 bases at V and 4 bases at J, with 14 bases in the middle. The CDR3 DNA follows: TGTGCCAGCAGCCCTTTCCCCGGAGGCTATGGCTACACCTTC. Translating gives CASSPFPGGYGYTF.

This clone was observed a single time. The rearrangement joins TRBV6-5 to TRBJ1-1; D gene ambiguous. The CDR3 has 12 residues. Germline CDR1 and CDR2: MNHEY and SVGAGI. V was pared by 2 bases and J by 5 bases, with 6 bases between. The CDR3 loop is CASSYGTTEAFF. DNA for the CDR3: TGTGCCAGCAGTTACGGCACGACTGAAGCTTTCTTT.

The chain uses TRBV5-4 and TRBJ2-5; 14 positions agree with TRBD2. This CDR3 contains 16 residues. J lost 5 bases, V lost 4 bases, and 7 bases had no gene match. Per the germline V gene, CDR1 is SGHNT and CDR2 is YYREEE (reference sequence). CDR3: CASSARLAGGKETQYF. CDR3 bases: TGTGCCAGCAGCGCCAGACTAGCGGGGGGGAAGGAGACCCAGTACTTC.

With respect to this clone: The sample holds other DNA sequences that translate to the same CDR3. The V and J genes are TRBV7-2 and TRBJ2-5; 11 bases align to TRBD2. Germline-derived CDR1 and CDR2 are SGHTA and FQGNSA. After removal of 3 bases from V and 4 bases from J, the junction contained 4 bases not matched to a gene. The CDR3 totals 15 residues. The CDR3 region is CASSFSGGAGETQYF. The CDR3, as DNA: TGTGCCAGCAGCTTTAGCGGGGGGGCCGGAGAGACCCAGTACTTC.

The chain is built from TRBV28 and TRBJ1-5; D not certain. Trimming left V 3 bases short and J 7 bases short, with 10 bases between. CDR1 and CDR2 (germline): MDHEN, SYDVKM. The CDR3 contains 13 residues. CDR3 sequence: CASSLAPRQPQHF. The CDR3 coding sequence is TGTGCCAGCAGTTTGGCGCCCAGGCAGCCCCAGCATTTT.

A few counts support this clone. The V call is TRBV7-2, the J call TRBJ1-1; 11 bases map to TRBD1. CDR1 and CDR2 (germline): SGHTA, FQGNSA. The CDR3 has 14 amino acids. J was trimmed by 4 bases and V by 5 bases; bases with no gene match: 3. CDR3 nucleotides: TGTGCCAGCAGCCCGGACAGGGGGCCCACTGAAGCTTTCTTT. It codes for CASSPDRGPTEAFF.

In DNA, the CDR3 is TGCGCCAGCAGGTTTAGCGGGGGCACAGATACGCAGTATTTT. The encoded protein is CASRFSGGTDTQYF. This chain links TRBV5-1 with TRBJ2-3; TRBD2 matches at 8 bases. Germline loops: CDR1 SGHRS, CDR2 YFSETQ. The CDR3 runs to 14 residues. Unmatched junction bases numbered 3, after V lost 5 bases and J lost 1 base.

This chain joins TRBV9 and TRBJ2-7; tentative D call: TRBD2 (6 bases). Germline values: CDR1 SGDLS, CDR2 YYNGEE. Trimming removed 2 bases from V and 0 bases from J, with 12 bases in between. The CDR3 totals 15 residues. The CDR3 sequence is CASSVDSGRSYEQYF. The CDR3 region has the DNA TGTGCCAGCAGCGTCGATAGCGGCCGCTCCTACGAGCAGTACTTC.

The CDR3 loop reads CASSQDSARGSGNTIYF. The CDR3 nucleotides read TGTGCCAGCAGCCAAGATTCCGCCAGGGGGTCTGGAAACACCATATATTTT. J is TRBJ1-3 and V is TRBV4-2; 7 bases match TRBD1. CDR1 is LGHNA and CDR2 is YNFKEQ in the germline V gene. Trimming at V came to 0 bases and at J to 1 base, leaving 6 bases not matched to a gene. There are 17 residues in the CDR3.